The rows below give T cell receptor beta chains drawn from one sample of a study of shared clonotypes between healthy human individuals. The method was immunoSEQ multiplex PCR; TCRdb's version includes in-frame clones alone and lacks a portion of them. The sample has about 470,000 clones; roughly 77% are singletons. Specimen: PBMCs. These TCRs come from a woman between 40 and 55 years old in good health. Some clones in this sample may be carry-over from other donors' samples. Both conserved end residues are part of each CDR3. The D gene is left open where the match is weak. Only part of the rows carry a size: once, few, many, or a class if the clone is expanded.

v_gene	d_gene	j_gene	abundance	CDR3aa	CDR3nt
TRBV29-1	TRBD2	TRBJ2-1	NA	CSVEGASGILYNEQFF	TGCAGCGTTGAAGGAGCGAGCGGGATACTCTACAATGAGCAGTTCTTC
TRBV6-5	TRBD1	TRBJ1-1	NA	CASSWDRNTEAFF	TGTGCCAGCAGTTGGGACAGGAACACTGAAGCTTTCTTT
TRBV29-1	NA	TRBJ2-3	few	CSVQAAGDTQYF	TGCAGCGTACAGGCGGCGGGGGATACGCAGTATTTT
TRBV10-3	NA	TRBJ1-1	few	CAISESLIRRDEAFF	TGTGCCATCAGTGAGTCTTTAATAAGGAGGGATGAAGCTTTCTTT
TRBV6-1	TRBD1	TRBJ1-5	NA	CASSVDRGGWQPQHF	TGTGCCAGCAGTGTAGACAGGGGTGGATGGCAGCCCCAGCATTTT
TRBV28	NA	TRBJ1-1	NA	CASSLVRTDLEAFF	TGTGCCAGCAGTCTGGTCAGGACAGACCTTGAAGCTTTCTTT
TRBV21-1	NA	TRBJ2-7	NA	CASSKEGNGYEQYF	TGTGCCAGCAGCAAAGAGGGTAACGGGTACGAGCAGTACTTC
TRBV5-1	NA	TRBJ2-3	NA	CASSLEDPSTDTQYF	TGCGCCAGCAGCTTGGAGGATCCTAGCACAGATACGCAGTATTTT
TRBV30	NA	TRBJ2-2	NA	CAWSVSLLGGELFF	TGTGCCTGGAGTGTTAGTCTTCTGGGGGGGGAGCTGTTTTTT
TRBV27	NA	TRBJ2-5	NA	CASSLSGSGETQYF	TGTGCCAGCAGTTTATCGGGGAGTGGGGAGACCCAGTACTTC
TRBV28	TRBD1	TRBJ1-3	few	CASTRDRVDTIYF	TGTGCCAGCACCAGGGACAGGGTCGACACCATATATTTT
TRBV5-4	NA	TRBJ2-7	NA	CASSLASGSTDEQYF	TGTGCCAGCAGCTTGGCCTCGGGATCTACAGACGAGCAGTACTTC
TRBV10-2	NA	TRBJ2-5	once	CASSASQETQYF	TGCGCCAGCAGCGCCAGCCAAGAGACCCAGTACTTC
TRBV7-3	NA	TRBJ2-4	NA	CASSRDGKNIQYF	TGTGCCAGCAGCCGGGACGGTAAAAACATTCAGTACTTC
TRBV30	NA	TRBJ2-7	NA	CAWSTGNSYEQYF	TGTGCCTGGAGTACAGGGAACTCCTACGAGCAGTACTTC
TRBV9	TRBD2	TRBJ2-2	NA	CASSPPTSGRDTGELFF	TGTGCCAGCAGCCCGCCGACTAGCGGGAGGGACACCGGGGAGCTGTTTTTT
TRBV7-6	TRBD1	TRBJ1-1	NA	CASSRDRVWGEAFF	TGTGCCAGCAGCCGAGACAGGGTTTGGGGTGAAGCTTTCTTT
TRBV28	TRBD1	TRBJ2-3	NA	CASRQQGARVDTQYF	TGTGCCAGCAGACAACAGGGGGCGCGGGTGGATACGCAGTATTTT
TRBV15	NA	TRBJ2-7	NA	CATSRVGSVYEQYF	TGTGCCACCAGCAGAGTGGGGTCTGTCTACGAGCAGTACTTC
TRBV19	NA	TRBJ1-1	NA	CASSIGQGTEAFF	TGTGCCAGTAGTATAGGGCAGGGCACTGAAGCTTTCTTT
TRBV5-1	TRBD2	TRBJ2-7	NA	CASSLAASGVSYEQYF	TGCGCCAGCAGCTTGGCCGCTAGCGGGGTCTCCTACGAGCAGTACTTC
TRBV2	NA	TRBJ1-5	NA	CASRSEKGNQPQHF	TGTGCCAGCAGGTCCGAGAAAGGCAATCAGCCCCAGCATTTT
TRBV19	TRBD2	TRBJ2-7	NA	CASSMTVSPSGSSYEQYF	TGTGCCAGTAGTATGACGGTCTCTCCTAGCGGGTCATCCTACGAGCAGTACTTC
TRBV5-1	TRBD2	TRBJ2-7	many	CASSSLPGGPYEQYF	TGCGCCAGCAGCTCGCTTCCGGGAGGGCCCTACGAGCAGTACTTC
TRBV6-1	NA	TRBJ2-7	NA	CASSGYPTTALAYEQYF	TGTGCCAGCAGTGGATACCCGACAACGGCTCTGGCCTACGAGCAGTACTTC
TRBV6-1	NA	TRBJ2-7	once	CASTQSGGLEQYF	TGTGCCAGCACTCAGAGCGGAGGTCTCGAGCAGTACTTC
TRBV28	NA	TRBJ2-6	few	CASPVEQPGQIFSGANVLTF	TGTGCCAGCCCGGTAGAACAACCCGGACAAATCTTCTCTGGGGCCAACGTCCTGACTTTC
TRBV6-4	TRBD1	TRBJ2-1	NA	CASSDGTGEYNEQFF	TGTGCCAGCAGTGACGGGACAGGGGAATACAATGAGCAGTTCTTC
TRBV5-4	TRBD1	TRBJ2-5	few	CASSLETGGLRETQYF	TGTGCCAGCAGCTTGGAAACAGGGGGGTTAAGAGAGACCCAGTACTTC
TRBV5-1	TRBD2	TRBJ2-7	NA	CASSLLAGEVEQYF	TGCGCCAGCAGCTTACTAGCGGGAGAAGTCGAGCAGTACTTC
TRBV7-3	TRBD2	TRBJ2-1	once	CASSYGGRADNEQFF	TGTGCCAGCAGCTATGGCGGGAGGGCGGACAATGAGCAGTTCTTC
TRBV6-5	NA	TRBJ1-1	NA	CASNKLNVNTEAFF	TGTGCCAGCAACAAACTTAACGTGAACACTGAAGCTTTCTTT
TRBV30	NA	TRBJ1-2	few	CARGARYGYTF	TGTGCCCGGGGGGCGAGGTATGGCTACACCTTC
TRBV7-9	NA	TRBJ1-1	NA	CASSLGVGEEAFF	TGTGCCAGCAGCTTAGGGGTGGGGGAGGAAGCTTTCTTT
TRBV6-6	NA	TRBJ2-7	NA	CASSWGGASYEQYF	TGTGCCAGCAGTTGGGGGGGGGCCTCCTACGAGCAGTACTTC
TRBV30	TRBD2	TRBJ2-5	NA	CAWSAGTSRETQYF	TGTGCCTGGAGTGCAGGGACTAGTCGGGAGACCCAGTACTTC
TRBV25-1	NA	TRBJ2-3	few	CASSEGSYSTDTQYF	TGTGCCAGCAGTGAGGGTAGTTATAGCACAGATACGCAGTATTTT
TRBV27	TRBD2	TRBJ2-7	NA	CASRRGTSGSYEQYF	TGTGCCAGCAGGCGCGGGACTAGCGGGTCCTACGAGCAGTACTTC
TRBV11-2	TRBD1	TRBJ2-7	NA	CASSRIQGATYEQYF	TGTGCCAGCAGCCGCATACAGGGGGCAACCTACGAGCAGTACTTC
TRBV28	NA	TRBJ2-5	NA	CATLARIPHGETQYF	TGTGCCACCCTAGCCAGGATCCCCCACGGAGAGACCCAGTACTTC
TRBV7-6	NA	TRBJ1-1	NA	CASSWAGDTEAFF	TGTGCCAGCAGCTGGGCAGGGGATACTGAAGCTTTCTTT
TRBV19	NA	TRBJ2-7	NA	CASSFGGEPYEQYF	TGTGCCAGTAGTTTCGGGGGCGAACCCTACGAGCAGTACTTC
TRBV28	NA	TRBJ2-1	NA	CASSPLGRGRYNEQFF	TGTGCCAGCAGTCCGCTCGGCAGGGGGAGGTACAATGAGCAGTTCTTC
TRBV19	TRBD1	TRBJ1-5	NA	CASSIPTGGGLGQPQHF	TGTGCCAGTAGTATACCAACAGGGGGAGGGTTGGGTCAGCCCCAGCATTTT
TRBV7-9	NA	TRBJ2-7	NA	CASSLGGVSEQYF	TGTGCCAGCAGCTTAGGAGGGGTTAGCGAGCAGTACTTC
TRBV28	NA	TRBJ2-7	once	CASRYSGARYEQYF	TGTGCCAGCAGATATTCGGGGGCCCGGTACGAGCAGTACTTC
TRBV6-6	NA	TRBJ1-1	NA	CASSPNLRYTEAFF	TGTGCCAGCAGCCCTAACCTACGATATACTGAAGCTTTCTTT
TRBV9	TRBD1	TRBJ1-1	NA	CASSMGSGWDRDAFF	TGTGCCAGCAGCATGGGGAGTGGATGGGACAGGGATGCTTTCTTT
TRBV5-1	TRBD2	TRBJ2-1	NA	CASSLGRWTSGDNEQFF	TGCGCCAGCAGCTTGGGTCGCTGGACTAGCGGAGACAATGAGCAGTTCTTC
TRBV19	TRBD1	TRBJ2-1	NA	CASSKVTGGVNEQFF	TGTGCCAGTAGTAAGGTAACAGGGGGTGTCAATGAGCAGTTCTTC
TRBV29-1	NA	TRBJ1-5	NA	CSVGPRNQPQHF	TGCAGCGTTGGCCCCCGCAATCAGCCCCAGCATTTT
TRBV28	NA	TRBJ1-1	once	CASKSLRNTEAFF	TGTGCCAGCAAGTCCCTGCGGAACACTGAAGCTTTCTTT
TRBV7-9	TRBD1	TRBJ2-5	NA	CASTKGAGTETQYF	TGTGCCAGCACCAAGGGGGCAGGAACGGAGACCCAGTACTTC